One and the same sample provided the 27 T cell receptor beta chains below, sequenced in a study of cytotoxic CD8 clonotypes in ibrutinib-treated CLL. Method: immunoSEQ multiplex PCR; TCRdb's copy keeps in-frame clones and lacks some. The data show about 60,000 clones, approximately 54% seen once. The material was PBMCs, obtained at disease progression, from a patient treated with ibrutinib. These receptors were taken from a human donor with chronic lymphocytic leukemia.

This chain uses TRBV5-1 with TRBJ2-3; no firm D call. This CDR3 has 16 residues. Trimming shortened V by 2 bases and J by 2 bases, and 15 bases separated the two germline ends. CDR1 and CDR2 from the germline V gene are SGHRS and YFSETQ. In DNA, the CDR3 is TGCGCCAGCAGCTTATCGTCAGTTGGGTACACAGATACGCAGTATTTT. Translating it yields CASSLSSVGYTDTQYF.

This chain connects TRBV5-5 to TRBJ2-7, with 7 bases that match TRBD2. This CDR3 is 20 amino acids long. V lost 6 bases, J lost 2 bases, and 26 bases stayed unmatched. CDR1 and CDR2 from the germline V gene are SGHKS and YYEKEE (reference sequence). CDR3 loop: CASTTKQGPPFAGRTYEQYF. The CDR3 bases are TGTGCCAGCACAACTAAGCAAGGGCCCCCGTTTGCCGGGAGGACCTACGAGCAGTACTTC.

The V gene is TRBV27, the J gene TRBJ2-1; 9 bases fit TRBD2. Germline V gene sequence: CDR1 MNHEY, CDR2 SMNVEV (reference sequence). The length of the CDR3 is 16 residues. Unmatched junction bases numbered 2, after V lost 2 bases and J lost 0 bases. CDR3 amino acids: CASSLLAGSSYNEQFF. CDR3 in DNA: TGTGCCAGCAGTTTACTAGCGGGGAGCTCCTACAATGAGCAGTTCTTC.

This clone was counted only a few times. The genes are TRBV27 and TRBJ1-5; D might be TRBD1 (6 bases). The CDR3 covers 16 residues. CDR1 MNHEY and CDR2 SMNVEV come from the germline V gene (reference sequence). V was shortened by 1 base and J by 6 bases, with 16 bases between the two germline ends. In nucleotides, the CDR3 is TGTGCCAGCAGTTTATATGGGGGCTCGGCTTCTCAGCCCCAGCATTTT. This encodes CASSLYGGSASQPQHF.

This chain uses TRBV6-5 with TRBJ1-2; a possible D gene is TRBD1 (5 bases). Germline-derived CDR1 and CDR2 are MNHEY and SVGAGI. The CDR3 is 12 amino acids. V was shortened by 6 bases and J by 7 bases, with 12 bases between the two germline ends. The CDR3 nucleotides are TGTGCCAGCAGGTATCAGGGAGCTGGCTACACCTTC. Its translation is CASRYQGAGYTF.

This rearrangement joins TRBV27 to TRBJ2-5, with TRBD2 matching 7 bases. The CDR3 covers 12 residues. J lost 5 bases, V lost 7 bases, and 4 bases had no gene match. Germline V gives CDR1 MNHEY, CDR2 SMNVEV (reference sequence). The CDR3 is CASILADETQYF. Here the CDR3 DNA reads TGTGCCAGCATCCTAGCGGATGAGACCCAGTACTTC.

The V and J genes are TRBV28 and TRBJ2-7; D is unclear. Trimming pared 7 bases from V and 3 bases from J, leaving 16 bases between. Germline V gives CDR1 MDHEN, CDR2 SYDVKM. The CDR3 has 14 residues. The DNA of the CDR3 is TGTGCCAGCACCACCTCGGGTGCCCTCTACGAGCAGTACTTC. Protein: CASTTSGALYEQYF.

This clone came up a few times. The chain joins TRBV4-1 to TRBJ2-1; D is undetermined. CDR1 and CDR2 from the germline V gene are MGHRA and YSYEKL. This CDR3 comprises 13 residues. Trimming took 4 bases from V and 7 from J, leaving 11 bases between them. The CDR3 reads CASSPPAGNEQFF. CDR3 bases: TGCGCCAGCAGCCCCCCCGCAGGAAATGAGCAGTTCTTC.

This clone was observed at least ten times. The chain combines TRBV11-3 with TRBJ2-1; D is ambiguous. The CDR3 sequence is 16 residues long. Between the trimmed V and J ends, which lost 4 bases and 4 bases, there was a span of 17 bases. Germline V gene lookup returns CDR1 SGHNT and CDR2 YENEEA. As DNA, the CDR3 is TGTGCCAGCAGCTCCCTAGTGGAGATGGGATACAATGAGCAGTTCTTC. It codes for CASSSLVEMGYNEQFF.

The chain recombines TRBV5-1 with TRBJ2-7; D gene unclear. V lost 4 bases and J lost 3, with 17 bases in between. This CDR3 has 15 residues. Germline V gene data show CDR1 as SGHRS and CDR2 as YFSETQ. The CDR3 is CASSPEEWGNYEQYF. The CDR3 DNA reads TGCGCCAGCAGCCCTGAAGAGTGGGGTAACTACGAGCAGTACTTC.

This chain connects TRBV18 to TRBJ2-7; D not resolved. This CDR3 comprises 15 residues. Germline CDR1 and CDR2: KGHSH and LQKENI. Trimming shortened V by 2 bases and J by 2 bases, and 13 bases separated the two germline ends. The DNA for the CDR3 is TGTGCCAGCTCACCAGTAGCAACAGAAACCTACGAGCAGTACTTC. Its protein product is CASSPVATETYEQYF.

The V and J genes are TRBV4-2 and TRBJ1-5; TRBD1 aligns across 7 bases. The V segment lost 1 base and the J segment 5 bases; nucleotides outside the gene matches: 5. The CDR3 is made up of 15 amino acids. Germline V lookup: CDR1 LGHNA, CDR2 YNFKEQ. The CDR3 loop reads CASSQGRQGDQPQHF. For the CDR3, the DNA is TGTGCCAGCAGCCAAGGACGACAGGGAGATCAGCCCCAGCATTTT.

This clone was detected a few times. J is TRBJ2-3 and V is TRBV4-2; 12 bases agree with TRBD2. Germline V lookup: CDR1 LGHNA, CDR2 YNFKEQ. The CDR3 has 16 amino acids. With V trimmed by 5 bases and J by 4 bases, 7 bases remained unmatched. The CDR3 coding sequence is TGTGCCAGCAGCTTGCAGACTAGCGGGGGTGCAGATACGCAGTATTTT. This gives the protein CASSLQTSGGADTQYF.

This clone has only a few counts. V and J are TRBV18 and TRBJ2-3; the match to TRBD2 covers 8 bases. The CDR3 is 16 residues long. Germline V gene data show CDR1 as KGHSH and CDR2 as LQKENI. V was pared by 4 bases and J by 1 base, with 7 bases of the junction left unmatched. The CDR3 DNA reads TGTGCCAGCTCACTGACTAGCGTTAGGGGCACAGATACGCAGTATTTT. It translates to CASSLTSVRGTDTQYF. Based on the CDR3 plus reference TRBV18 and TRBJ2-3, the full variable domain is NAGVMQNPRHLVRRRGQEARLRCSPMKGHSHVYWYRQLPEEGLKFMVYLQKENIIDESGMPKERFSAEFPKEGPSILRIQQVVRGDSAAYFCASSLTSVRGTDTQYFGPGTRLTVL.

This clone was observed a few times. The genes are TRBV25-1 and TRBJ2-3, with 8 bases aligning to TRBD1. There are 13 residues in the CDR3. CDR1 MGHDK and CDR2 SYGVNS come from the germline V gene. J was trimmed by 6 bases and V by 7 bases; bases with no gene match: 6. This CDR3 is CASIPGGWDTQYF. The CDR3 bases are TGTGCCAGCATTCCAGGGGGCTGGGATACGCAGTATTTT. The entire variable domain, with the rest obtained from reference TRBV25-1 and TRBJ2-3, is as follows: EADIYQTPRYLVIGTGKKITLECSQTMGHDKMYWYQQDPGMELHLIHYSYGVNSTEKGDLSSESTVSRIRTEHFPLTLESARPSHTSQYLCASIPGGWDTQYFGPGTRLTVL.

This clone was seen once. J is TRBJ2-7 and V is TRBV2, with D perhaps TRBD2 (5 bases). The V and J ends lost 7 bases and 2 bases respectively, with 15 bases between them. The CDR3 is 14 amino acids. CDR1 is SNHLY and CDR2 is FYNNEI in the germline V gene. The CDR3 sequence: CASTLEGTTYEQYF. CDR3 coding DNA: TGTGCCAGCACTCTCGAGGGAACTACCTACGAGCAGTACTTC. Together with reference TRBV2 and TRBJ2-7, the CDR3 gives the full variable domain: EPEVTQTPSHQVTQMGQEVILRCVPISNHLYFYWYRQILGQKVEFLVSFYNNEISEKSEIFDDQFSVERPDGSNFTLKIRSTKLEDSAMYFCASTLEGTTYEQYFGPGTRLTVT.

There are a few counts of this clone. V and J are TRBV5-6 and TRBJ2-7, with 7 bases identical to TRBD1. CDR3 length: 14 amino acids. The V segment lost 2 bases and the J segment 9 bases; nucleotides outside the gene matches: 11. Germline CDR1 SGHDT, CDR2 YYEEEE. CDR3 sequence (DNA): TGTGCCAGCAGCTTCAAGCCCACAGGGGCAGGGCAGTACTTC. Residues: CASSFKPTGAGQYF. The full variable domain, completed using reference TRBV5-6 and TRBJ2-7, is DAGVTQSPTHLIKTRGQQVTLRCSPKSGHDTVSWYQQALGQGPQFIFQYYEEEERQRGNFPDRFSGHQFPNYSSELNVNALLLGDSALYLCASSFKPTGAGQYFGPGTRLTVT.

The chain recombines TRBV20-1 with TRBJ1-6; a weak D match, TRBD1 (5 bases). From germline, CDR1 is DFQATT and CDR2 SNEGSKA (reference sequence). V was pared by 5 bases and J by 16 bases, with 15 bases between. The CDR3 is 11 residues long. In DNA, the CDR3 is TGCAGTGCTCCTTTAACCGGGACGCTCCACTTT. This sequence encodes CSAPLTGTLHF.

This clone was counted a few times. V usage is TRBV5-1 and J usage is TRBJ2-3; D is ambiguous. Germline V gene data show CDR1 as SGHRS and CDR2 as YFSETQ. The V gene lost 3 bases and the J gene lost 1 base, with 12 bases spanning the gap. This CDR3 region has 15 residues. The CDR3 DNA follows: TGCGCCAGCAGCTCTTCCGCTACTCGCACAGATACGCAGTATTTT. Protein: CASSSSATRTDTQYF. The full variable domain, in which reference TRBV5-1 and TRBJ2-3 provide the parts outside the CDR3, is KAGVTQTPRYLIKTRGQQVTLSCSPISGHRSVSWYQQTPGQGLQFLFEYFSETQRNKGNFPGRFSGRQFSNSRSEMNVSTLELGDSALYLCASSSSATRTDTQYFGPGTRLTVL.

The J gene is TRBJ2-5, the V gene TRBV27; TRBD1 matches 9 bases. Trimming removed 1 base from V and 5 bases from J; junction bases left unmatched: 8. The CDR3 covers 16 residues. Germline V gene lookup returns CDR1 MNHEY and CDR2 SMNVEV (reference sequence). CDR3 DNA sequence: TGTGCCAGCAGTTTATTCACAGGGGGCTTAGGGGAGACCCAGTACTTC. Translation gives CASSLFTGGLGETQYF.

The rearrangement joins TRBV7-8 to TRBJ1-4; weak D call: TRBD1 (5 bases). The CDR3 sequence is 13 residues long. Germline CDR1 and CDR2: SGHVS and FQNEAQ. Trimming shortened V by 5 bases and J by 10 bases, and 14 bases separated the two germline ends. CDR3 protein: CASSPPGPGKLFF. The CDR3 DNA follows: TGTGCCAGCAGCCCCCCGGGACCGGGAAAACTGTTTTTT.

This chain links TRBV7-2 with TRBJ2-1; D gene unclear. Germline CDR1 and CDR2: SGHTA and FQGNSA. This CDR3 spans 14 amino acids. V was shortened by 3 bases and J by 12 bases, with 18 bases between the two germline ends. CDR3 residues: CASSLVSVQKGQFF. For the CDR3, the DNA is TGTGCCAGCAGCTTGGTCAGCGTACAAAAGGGGCAGTTCTTC.

This clone was observed a few times. This chain joins TRBV30 and TRBJ2-7; D is perhaps TRBD2 (6 bases). V was pared by 3 bases and J by 0 bases, with 12 bases between. This CDR3 spans 14 amino acids. Germline CDR1 and CDR2: GTSNPN and SVGIG (reference sequence). The CDR3 sequence: CAWSGSPSSYEQYF. The CDR3 nucleotides are TGTGCCTGGAGCGGGAGCCCTAGCTCCTACGAGCAGTACTTC. The full variable domain, its missing parts supplied by reference TRBV30 and TRBJ2-7, is SQTIHQWPATLVQPVGSPLSLECTVEGTSNPNLYWYRQAAGRGLQLLFYSVGIGQISSEVPQNLSASRPQDRQFILSSKKLLLSDSGFYLCAWSGSPSSYEQYFGPGTRLTVT.

V usage is TRBV19 and J usage is TRBJ1-5; D not resolved. Germline lookup yields CDR1 LNHDA and CDR2 SQIVND (reference sequence). V was clipped by 1 base and J by 9 bases, with 7 bases between them. The CDR3 covers 12 residues. The CDR3 nucleotides are TGTGCCAGTAGTATAGGTTACCGGCCCCAGCATTTT. This codes for CASSIGYRPQHF.

In DNA, the CDR3 is TGTGCCAGCAGTTTCGTGAGGGCCCAGAGTAGGCATGAGCAGTTCTTC. This gives the protein CASSFVRAQSRHEQFF. The chain uses TRBV6-5 and TRBJ2-1, with TRBD2 as a possible D gene (5 bases). Germline values: CDR1 MNHEY, CDR2 SVGAGI. Deletions cut 4 bases from V and 8 bases from J, with 21 bases between. This CDR3 region has 16 residues.

The chain links TRBV28 to TRBJ2-2; D is undetermined. Trimming cost V 5 bases and J 3 bases, with 1 base left between them. The CDR3 covers 11 residues. Per the germline V gene, CDR1 is MDHEN and CDR2 is SYDVKM. CDR3 DNA sequence: TGTGCCAGCAGTGACACCGGGGAGCTGTTTTTT. Amino acid sequence: CASSDTGELFF.

The CDR3 coding sequence is TGTGCCTGGAGTGTGCCCAGGGGGTACCAAGAGACCCAGTACTTC. This translates into CAWSVPRGYQETQYF. This chain links TRBV30 with TRBJ2-5; TRBD1 aligns across 7 bases. With V trimmed by 0 bases and J by 0 bases, 4 bases remained unmatched. The CDR3 has 15 residues. Germline CDR1 is GTSNPN and CDR2 is SVGIG (reference sequence).